This TCR beta chain was observed in a study of control samples from healthy donors and cancer patients. The assay was immunoSEQ multiplex PCR, and TCRdb's table has in-frame clones only and misses some. The sample lists fewer than 200,000 clones, more than 90% seen once, with 1.3% to 1.5% in the top ten. The V end lost 1 base, the J end lost 5 bases, and 11 bases lay between the germline ends. There are 14 residues in the CDR3. The germline CDR1 and CDR2 sequences are SGHTA and FQGNSA. The gene calls are TRBV7-2 and TRBJ1-2; TRBD1 might be the D (5 bases). The sequence came from a man aged 30-40 years in good health. Sequencing used blood. The CDR3 coding sequence is TGTGCCAGCAGCTTAGAAGGCAGGACATATGGCTACACCTTC. Its protein product is CASSLEGRTYGYTF.